This TCR beta chain was sequenced in a study of blood T cell repertoires in COVID-19. Original methodology: Reference gene primers were amplified, and this amplification served to estimate nucleated cell counts. The table came from immunoSEQ multiplex PCR; TCRdb's copy has only in-frame clones and leaves some out. For V, J and clone size, that table is used; D and trimming come from the DNA. This sample has 300,000 to 350,000 clones, with less than 90% found just once. Individuals drawn from 24 US areas were roughly 18 to 95 years old. Cohort 3 donors counted as recovered after two negative PCRs, clearance, or resolved symptoms. The TCR originated in a woman under 40 who had recovered from COVID-19. The sequenced sample consisted of PBMCs or T cells enriched from blood (not recorded which).

This chain's CDR3 is CAWTYDSSYNSPLHF. CDR3 coding DNA: TGTGCCTGGACCTACGACAGCTCCTATAATTCACCCCTCCACTTT. V and J are TRBV30 and TRBJ1-6; D is perhaps TRBD1 (5 bases). The CDR3 totals 15 residues. With 4 bases removed from V and 0 bases from J, the gap between germline ends came to 10 bases. Germline V gene data show CDR1 as GTSNPN and CDR2 as SVGIG (reference sequence).